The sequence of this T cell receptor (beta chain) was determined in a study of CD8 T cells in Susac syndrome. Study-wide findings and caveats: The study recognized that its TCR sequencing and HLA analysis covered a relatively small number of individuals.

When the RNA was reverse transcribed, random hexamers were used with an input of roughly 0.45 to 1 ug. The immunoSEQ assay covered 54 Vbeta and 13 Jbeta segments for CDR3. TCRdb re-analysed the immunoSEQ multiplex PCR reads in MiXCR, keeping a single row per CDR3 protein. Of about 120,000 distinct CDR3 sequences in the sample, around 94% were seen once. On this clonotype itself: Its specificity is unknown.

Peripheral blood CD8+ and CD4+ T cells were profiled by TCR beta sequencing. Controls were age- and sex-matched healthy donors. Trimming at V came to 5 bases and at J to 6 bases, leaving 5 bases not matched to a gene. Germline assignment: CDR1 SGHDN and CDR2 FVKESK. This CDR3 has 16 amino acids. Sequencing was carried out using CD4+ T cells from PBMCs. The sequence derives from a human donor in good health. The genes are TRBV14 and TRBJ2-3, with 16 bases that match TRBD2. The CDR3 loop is CASSEGLAGGPDTQYF. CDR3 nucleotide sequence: TGTGCCAGCAGCGAGGGACTAGCGGGAGGGCCCGATACGCAGTATTTT.